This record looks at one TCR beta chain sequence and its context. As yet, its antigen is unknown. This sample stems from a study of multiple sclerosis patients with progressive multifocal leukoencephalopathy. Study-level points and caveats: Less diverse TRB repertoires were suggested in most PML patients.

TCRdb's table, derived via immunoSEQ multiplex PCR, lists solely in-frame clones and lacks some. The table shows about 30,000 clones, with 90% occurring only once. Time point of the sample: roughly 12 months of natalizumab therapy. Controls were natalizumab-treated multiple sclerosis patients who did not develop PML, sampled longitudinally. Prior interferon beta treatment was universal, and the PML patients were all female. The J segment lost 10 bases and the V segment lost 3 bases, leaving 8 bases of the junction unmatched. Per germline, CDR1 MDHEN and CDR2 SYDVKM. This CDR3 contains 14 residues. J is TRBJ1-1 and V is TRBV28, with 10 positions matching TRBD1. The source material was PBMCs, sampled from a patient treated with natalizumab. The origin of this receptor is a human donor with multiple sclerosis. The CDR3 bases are TGTGCCAGCAGTTTCCGGGACAGGGGTATCGGAGCTTTCTTT. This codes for CASSFRDRGIGAFF.